This TCR beta chain derives from a study of blood T cell repertoires in COVID-19. The overall study: The United States, Italy and Spain provided the acute and convalescent COVID-19 samples. Sample material is recorded as cDNA or gDNA derived from T cells, B-cell-depleted T cells, or PBMCs.

CDR3 length: 13 amino acids. V was shortened by 4 bases and J by 0 bases, with 4 bases between the two germline ends. Germline V gene sequence: CDR1 SGHVS, CDR2 FQNEAQ. Authors' methods: Reference gene primer amplification gave estimated nucleated cell counts. TCRdb's table, derived via immunoSEQ multiplex PCR, lists solely in-frame clones and lacks some. V, J and clone size derive from that table, while D and trimming were established from the DNA sequence. The sample has approximately 94,000 clones; around 80% are singletons. This clone was seen only a few times. V usage is TRBV7-8 and J usage is TRBJ1-5; D call uncertain. Sequencing input: peripheral blood. This TCR derives from a man aged 55 to 70 with acute or convalescent COVID-19. CDR3 residues: CASSSYSNQPQHF. The CDR3 DNA follows: TGTGCCAGCAGCTCCTATAGCAATCAGCCCCAGCATTTT.